In this sample, the clone carrying this T cell receptor (beta chain) turned up once. Its target is unknown. In the ViraFEST assay, antigen-specific CD4+ clonotypes were identified by expansion after peptide-pool stimulation. Around day 10 of culture, CD4+ T cells were separated out. None of these healthy vaccinees had been infected with SARS-CoV-2 before vaccination. Wells of two million PBMC each were grown with 7.5 to 10 IU/ml IL-2 and 8.5 to 10 ug/ml peptides. The data were produced by immunoSEQ multiplex PCR, yet TCRdb's version contains in-frame clones alone and is incomplete. This table holds over 55,000 clones, less than 80% found once. The record originates from a study of vaccination effects on CD4 cells after COVID-19. Overall study context: Each participant was administered two doses of either the BNT162b2 or the mRNA-1273 vaccine.

The J segment lost 4 bases and the V segment lost 2 bases, leaving 9 bases of the junction unmatched. The CDR3 is 16 amino acids. CDR1 and CDR2 from the germline V gene are MNHEY and SVGAGI. Study observations and caveats: After vaccination of healthy people, only 1 of 255 vaccine-induced clones cross-reacted with common cold coronaviruses.

This material consisted of CD4+ T cells from PBMCs cultured with HCoV-OC43 spike peptides, taken before COVID-19 vaccination. Subset defined: HCoV-OC43 spike overlapping peptide pool stimulation. The rearrangement uses TRBV6-5 and TRBJ1-1, with 8 bases lining up with TRBD1. This clonotype was obtained from a human donor who received a COVID-19 vaccine. Written as DNA, the CDR3 is TGTGCCAGCAGTTACAGTGTAGGAGACAGGGGCACTGAAGCTTTCTTT. It specifies CASSYSVGDRGTEAFF.